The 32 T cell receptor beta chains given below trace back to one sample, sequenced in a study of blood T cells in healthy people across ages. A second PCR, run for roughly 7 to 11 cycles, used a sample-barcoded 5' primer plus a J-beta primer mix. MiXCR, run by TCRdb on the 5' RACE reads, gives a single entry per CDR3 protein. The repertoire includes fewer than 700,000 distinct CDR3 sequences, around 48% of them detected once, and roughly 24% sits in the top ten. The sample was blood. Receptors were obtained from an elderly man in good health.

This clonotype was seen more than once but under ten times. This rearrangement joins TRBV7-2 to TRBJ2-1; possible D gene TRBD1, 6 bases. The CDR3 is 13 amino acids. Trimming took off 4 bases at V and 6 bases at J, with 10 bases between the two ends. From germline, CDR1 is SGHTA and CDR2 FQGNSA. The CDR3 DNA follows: TGTGCCAGCAGCTGGGTACAGGGCAATGAGCAGTTCTTC. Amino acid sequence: CASSWVQGNEQFF.

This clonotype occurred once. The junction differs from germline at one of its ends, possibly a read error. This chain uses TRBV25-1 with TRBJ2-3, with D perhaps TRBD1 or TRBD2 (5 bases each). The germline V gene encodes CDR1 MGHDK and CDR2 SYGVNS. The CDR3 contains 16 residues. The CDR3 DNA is TGTGCCAGCAGTAACGGGGAATATACTAAGACAGAGACGCAGTATTTT. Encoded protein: CASSNGEYTKTETQYF.

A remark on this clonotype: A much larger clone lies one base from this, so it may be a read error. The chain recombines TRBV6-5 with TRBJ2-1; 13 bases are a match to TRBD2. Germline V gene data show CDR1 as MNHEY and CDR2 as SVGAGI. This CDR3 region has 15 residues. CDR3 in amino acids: CASSPTSGRVNGQFF. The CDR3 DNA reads TGTGCCAGCAGCCCCACTAGCGGGAGGGTTAATGGGCAGTTCTTC.

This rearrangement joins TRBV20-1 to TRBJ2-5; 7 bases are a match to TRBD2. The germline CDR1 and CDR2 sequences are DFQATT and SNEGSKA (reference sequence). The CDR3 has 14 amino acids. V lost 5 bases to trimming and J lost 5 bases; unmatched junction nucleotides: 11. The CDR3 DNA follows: TGCAGTGCTTCAGTTTGGGGGGGAGGGGAGACCCAGTACTTC. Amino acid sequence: CSASVWGGGETQYF.

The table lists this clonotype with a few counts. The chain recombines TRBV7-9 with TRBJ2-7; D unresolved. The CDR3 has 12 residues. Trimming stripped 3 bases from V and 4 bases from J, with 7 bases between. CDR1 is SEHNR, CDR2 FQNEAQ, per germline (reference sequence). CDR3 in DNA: TGTGCCAGCAGCTTCCAGGAATACGAGCAGTACTTC. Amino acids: CASSFQEYEQYF.

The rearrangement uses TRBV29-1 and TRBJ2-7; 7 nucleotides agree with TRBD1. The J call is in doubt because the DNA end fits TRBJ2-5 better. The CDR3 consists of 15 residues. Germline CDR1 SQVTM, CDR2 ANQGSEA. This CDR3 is CSVWTGRTSGETQYF. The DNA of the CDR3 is TGCAGCGTTTGGACAGGTCGAACCTCTGGAGAGACCCAGTACTTC.

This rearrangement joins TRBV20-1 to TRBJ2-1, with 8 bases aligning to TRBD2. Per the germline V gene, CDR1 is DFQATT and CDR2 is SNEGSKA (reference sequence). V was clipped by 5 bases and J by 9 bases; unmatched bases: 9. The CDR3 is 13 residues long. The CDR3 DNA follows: TGCAGTGCTGGACCGGGACTAGTCGGTGAGCAGTTCTTC. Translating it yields CSAGPGLVGEQFF.

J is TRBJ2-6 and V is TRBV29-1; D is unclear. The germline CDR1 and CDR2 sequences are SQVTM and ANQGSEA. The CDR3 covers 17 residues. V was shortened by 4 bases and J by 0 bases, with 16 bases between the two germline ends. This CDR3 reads CSVVRPTTFSGANVLTF. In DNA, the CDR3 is TGCAGCGTTGTACGCCCAACAACATTCTCTGGGGCCAACGTCCTGACTTTC.

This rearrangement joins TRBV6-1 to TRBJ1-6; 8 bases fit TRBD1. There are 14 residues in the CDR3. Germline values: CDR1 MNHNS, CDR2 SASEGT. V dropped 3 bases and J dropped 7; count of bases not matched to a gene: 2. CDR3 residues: CASSDRGLNSPLHF. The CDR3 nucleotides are TGTGCCAGCAGTGACAGGGGGCTAAATTCACCCCTCCACTTT.

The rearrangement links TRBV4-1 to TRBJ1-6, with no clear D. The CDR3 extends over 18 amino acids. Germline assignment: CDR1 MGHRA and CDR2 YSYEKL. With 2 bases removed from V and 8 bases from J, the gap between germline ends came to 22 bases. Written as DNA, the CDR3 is TGCGCCAGCAGCCAACCTCCATCGCACGCCGGACGGGATTCACCCCTCCACTTT. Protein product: CASSQPPSHAGRDSPLHF.

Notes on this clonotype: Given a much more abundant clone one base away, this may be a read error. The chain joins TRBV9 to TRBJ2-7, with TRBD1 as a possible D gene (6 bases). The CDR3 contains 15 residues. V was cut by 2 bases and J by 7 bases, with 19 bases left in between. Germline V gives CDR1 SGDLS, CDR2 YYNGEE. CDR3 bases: TGTGCCAGCAGCGTCACCGGGACACCTTACAATGAGCAGTACTTC. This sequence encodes CASSVTGTPYNEQYF.

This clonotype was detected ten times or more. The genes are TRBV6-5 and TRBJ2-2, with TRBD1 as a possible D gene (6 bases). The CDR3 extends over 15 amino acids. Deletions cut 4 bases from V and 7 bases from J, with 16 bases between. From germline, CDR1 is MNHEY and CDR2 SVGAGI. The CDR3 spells CASSLQGFGSGELFF. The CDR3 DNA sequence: TGTGCCAGCAGTTTACAGGGATTCGGAAGCGGGGAGCTGTTTTTT.

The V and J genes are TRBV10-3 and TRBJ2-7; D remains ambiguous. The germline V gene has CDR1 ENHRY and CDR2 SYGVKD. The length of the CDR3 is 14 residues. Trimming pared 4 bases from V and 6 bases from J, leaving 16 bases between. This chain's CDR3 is CAISGPPTRVEQYF. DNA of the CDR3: TGTGCCATCAGTGGGCCACCTACGAGAGTCGAGCAGTACTTC.

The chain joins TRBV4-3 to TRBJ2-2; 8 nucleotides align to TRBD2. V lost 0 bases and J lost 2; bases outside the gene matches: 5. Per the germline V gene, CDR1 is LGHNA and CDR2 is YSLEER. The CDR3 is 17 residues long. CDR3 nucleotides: TGCGCCAGCAGCCAAGAAGTCAGCGGGGGAAACACCGGGGAGCTGTTTTTT. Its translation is CASSQEVSGGNTGELFF.

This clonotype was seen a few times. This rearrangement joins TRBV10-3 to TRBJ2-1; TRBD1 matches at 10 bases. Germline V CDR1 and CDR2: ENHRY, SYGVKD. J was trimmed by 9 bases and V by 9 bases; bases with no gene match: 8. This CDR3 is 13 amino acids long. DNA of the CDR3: TGTGCCATTCAGGGACAGGGGATCTCTGAGCAGTTCTTC. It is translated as CAIQGQGISEQFF.

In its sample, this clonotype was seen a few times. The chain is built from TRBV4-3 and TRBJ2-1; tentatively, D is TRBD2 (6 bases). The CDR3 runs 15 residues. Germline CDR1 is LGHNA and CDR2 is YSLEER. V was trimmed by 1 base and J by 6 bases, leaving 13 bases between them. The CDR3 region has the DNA TGCGCCAGCAGCCAAGGGGGACTTGACTTCAATGAGCAGTTCTTC. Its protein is CASSQGGLDFNEQFF.

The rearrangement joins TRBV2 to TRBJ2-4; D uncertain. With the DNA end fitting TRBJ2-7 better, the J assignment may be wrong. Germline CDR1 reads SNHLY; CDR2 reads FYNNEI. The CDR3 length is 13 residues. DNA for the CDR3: TGTGCCAGCAGTGAAGCGGGAACCGACGAGCAGTACTTC. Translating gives CASSEAGTDEQYF.

CDR3 amino acids: CASSYNSGNTIYF. The CDR3 region has the DNA TGTGCCAGCAGTTACAACTCTGGAAACACCATATATTTT. V is TRBV6-5 and J is TRBJ1-3, with D uncertain. From germline, CDR1 is MNHEY and CDR2 SVGAGI. V lost 2 bases, J lost 0 bases, and 2 bases lay in between. The CDR3 sequence is 13 residues long.

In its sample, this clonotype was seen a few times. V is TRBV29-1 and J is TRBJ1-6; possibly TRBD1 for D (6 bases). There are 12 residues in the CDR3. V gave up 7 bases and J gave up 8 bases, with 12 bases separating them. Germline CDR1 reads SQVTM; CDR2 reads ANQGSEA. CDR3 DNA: TGCAGCGCAGGGGTTGGGGATTCACCCCTCCACTTT. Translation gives CSAGVGDSPLHF.

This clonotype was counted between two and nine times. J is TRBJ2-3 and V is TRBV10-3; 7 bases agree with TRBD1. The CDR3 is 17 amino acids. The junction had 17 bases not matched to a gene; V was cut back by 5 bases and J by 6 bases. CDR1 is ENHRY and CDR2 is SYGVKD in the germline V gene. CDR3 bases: TGTGCCATCAGTCAAAACAGGGGACCCACTGGCGCGGATACGCAGTATTTT. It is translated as CAISQNRGPTGADTQYF.

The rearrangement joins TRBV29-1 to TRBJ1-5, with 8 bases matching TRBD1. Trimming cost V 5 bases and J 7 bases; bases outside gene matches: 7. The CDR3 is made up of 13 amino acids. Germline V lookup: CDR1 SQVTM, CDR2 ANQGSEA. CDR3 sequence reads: CSVPDRENQPQHF. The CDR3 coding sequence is TGCAGCGTTCCGGACAGGGAAAACCAGCCCCAGCATTTT.

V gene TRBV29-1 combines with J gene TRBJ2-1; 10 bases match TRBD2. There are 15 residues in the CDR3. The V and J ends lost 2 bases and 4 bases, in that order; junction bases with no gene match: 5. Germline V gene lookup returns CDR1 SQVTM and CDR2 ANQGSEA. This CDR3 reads CSVEKSGRAYNEQFF. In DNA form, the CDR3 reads TGCAGCGTTGAAAAAAGCGGGAGGGCTTACAATGAGCAGTTCTTC.

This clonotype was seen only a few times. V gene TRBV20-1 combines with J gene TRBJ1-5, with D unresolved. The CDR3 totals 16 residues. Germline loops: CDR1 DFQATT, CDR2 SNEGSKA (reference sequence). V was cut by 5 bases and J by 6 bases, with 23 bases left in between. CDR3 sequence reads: CSAPSRIGRVGQPQHF. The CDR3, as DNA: TGCAGTGCTCCGAGTCGAATAGGTAGGGTGGGTCAGCCCCAGCATTTT.

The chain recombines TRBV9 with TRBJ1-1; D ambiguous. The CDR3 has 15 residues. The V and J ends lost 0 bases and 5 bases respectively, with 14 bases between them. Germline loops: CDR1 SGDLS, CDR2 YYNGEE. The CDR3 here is CASSVGRALGTEAFF. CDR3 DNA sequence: TGTGCCAGCAGCGTAGGGCGGGCCCTGGGGACTGAAGCTTTCTTT.

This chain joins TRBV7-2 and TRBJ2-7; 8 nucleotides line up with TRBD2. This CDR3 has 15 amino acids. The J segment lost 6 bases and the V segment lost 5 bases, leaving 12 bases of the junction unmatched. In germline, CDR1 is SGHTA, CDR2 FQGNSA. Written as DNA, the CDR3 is TGTGCCAGCAGCACTGTCGGGGGGGCTGGTGGCGAGCAGTACTTC. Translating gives CASSTVGGAGGEQYF.

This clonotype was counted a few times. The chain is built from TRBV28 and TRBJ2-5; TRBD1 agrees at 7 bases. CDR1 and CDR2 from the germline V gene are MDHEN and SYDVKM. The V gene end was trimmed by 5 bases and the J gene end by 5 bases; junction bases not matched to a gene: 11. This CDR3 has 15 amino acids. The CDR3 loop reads CASSTWDRGVETQYF. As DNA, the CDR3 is TGTGCCAGCAGTACCTGGGACAGAGGGGTTGAGACCCAGTACTTC.

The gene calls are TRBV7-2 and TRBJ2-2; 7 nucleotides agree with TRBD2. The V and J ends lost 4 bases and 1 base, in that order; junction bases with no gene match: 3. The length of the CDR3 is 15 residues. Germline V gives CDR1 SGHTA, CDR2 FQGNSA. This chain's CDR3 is CASSSSGGNTGELFF. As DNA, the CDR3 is TGTGCCAGCAGCTCCTCGGGGGGGAACACCGGGGAGCTGTTTTTT.

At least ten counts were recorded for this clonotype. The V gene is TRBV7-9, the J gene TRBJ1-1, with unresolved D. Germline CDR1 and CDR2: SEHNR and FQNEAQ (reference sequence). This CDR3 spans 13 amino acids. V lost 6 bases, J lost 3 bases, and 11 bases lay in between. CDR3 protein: CASSLKGDTEAFF. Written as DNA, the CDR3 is TGTGCCAGCAGTTTAAAGGGTGACACTGAAGCTTTCTTT.

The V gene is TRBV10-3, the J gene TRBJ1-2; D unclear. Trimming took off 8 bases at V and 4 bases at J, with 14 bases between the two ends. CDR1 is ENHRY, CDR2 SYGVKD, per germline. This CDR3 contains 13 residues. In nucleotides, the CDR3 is TGTGCCATCGGCCCCACGGGGATCTATGGCTACACCTTC. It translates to CAIGPTGIYGYTF.

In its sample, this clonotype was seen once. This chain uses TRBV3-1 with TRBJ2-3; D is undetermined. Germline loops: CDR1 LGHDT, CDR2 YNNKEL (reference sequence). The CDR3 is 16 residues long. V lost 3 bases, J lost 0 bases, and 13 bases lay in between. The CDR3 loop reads CASSHTSVGSTDTQYF. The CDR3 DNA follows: TGTGCCAGCAGCCATACATCGGTCGGGAGCACAGATACGCAGTATTTT.

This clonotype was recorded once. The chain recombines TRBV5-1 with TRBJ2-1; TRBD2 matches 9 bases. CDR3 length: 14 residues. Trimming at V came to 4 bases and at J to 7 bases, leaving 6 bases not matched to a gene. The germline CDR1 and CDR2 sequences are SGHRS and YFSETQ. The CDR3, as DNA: TGCGCCAGCAGCGTGGGACTAGCACAGAATGAGCAGTTCTTC. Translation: CASSVGLAQNEQFF.

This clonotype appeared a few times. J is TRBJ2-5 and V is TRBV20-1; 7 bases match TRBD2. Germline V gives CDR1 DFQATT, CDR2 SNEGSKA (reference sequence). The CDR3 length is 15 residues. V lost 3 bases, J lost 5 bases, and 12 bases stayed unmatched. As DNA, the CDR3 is TGCAGTGCTAGGGGCGGGACGGGGGGATCCGAGACCCAGTACTTC. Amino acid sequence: CSARGGTGGSETQYF.